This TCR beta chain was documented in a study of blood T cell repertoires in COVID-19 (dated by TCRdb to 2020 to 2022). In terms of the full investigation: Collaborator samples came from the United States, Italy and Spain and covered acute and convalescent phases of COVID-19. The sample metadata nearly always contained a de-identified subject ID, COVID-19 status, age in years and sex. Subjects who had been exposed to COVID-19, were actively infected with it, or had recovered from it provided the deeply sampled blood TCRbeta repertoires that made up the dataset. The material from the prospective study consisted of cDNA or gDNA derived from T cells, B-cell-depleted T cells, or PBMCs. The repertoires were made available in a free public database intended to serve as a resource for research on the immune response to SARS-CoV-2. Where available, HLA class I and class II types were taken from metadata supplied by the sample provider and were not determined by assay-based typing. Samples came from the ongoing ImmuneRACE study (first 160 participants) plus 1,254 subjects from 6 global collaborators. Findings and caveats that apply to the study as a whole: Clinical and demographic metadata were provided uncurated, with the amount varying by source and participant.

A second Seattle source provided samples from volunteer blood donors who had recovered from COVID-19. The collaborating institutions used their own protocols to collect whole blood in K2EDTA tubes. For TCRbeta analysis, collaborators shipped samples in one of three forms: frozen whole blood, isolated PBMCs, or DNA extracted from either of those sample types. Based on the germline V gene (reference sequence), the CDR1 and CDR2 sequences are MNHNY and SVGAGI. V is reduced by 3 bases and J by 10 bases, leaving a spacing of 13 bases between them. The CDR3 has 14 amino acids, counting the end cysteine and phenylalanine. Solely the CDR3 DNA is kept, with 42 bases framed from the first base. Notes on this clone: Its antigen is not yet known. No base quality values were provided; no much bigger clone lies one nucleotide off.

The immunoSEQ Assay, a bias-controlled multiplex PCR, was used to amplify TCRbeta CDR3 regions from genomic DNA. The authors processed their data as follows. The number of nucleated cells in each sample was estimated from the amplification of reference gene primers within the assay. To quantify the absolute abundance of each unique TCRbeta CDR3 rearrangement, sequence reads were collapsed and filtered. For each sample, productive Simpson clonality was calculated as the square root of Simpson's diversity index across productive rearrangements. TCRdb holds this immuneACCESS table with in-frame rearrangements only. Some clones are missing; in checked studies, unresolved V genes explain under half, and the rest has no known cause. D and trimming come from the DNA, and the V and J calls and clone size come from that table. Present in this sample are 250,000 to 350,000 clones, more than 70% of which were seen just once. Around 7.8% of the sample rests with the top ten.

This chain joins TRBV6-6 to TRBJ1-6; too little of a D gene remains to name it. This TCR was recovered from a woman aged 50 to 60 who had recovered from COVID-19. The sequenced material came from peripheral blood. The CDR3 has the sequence CASSYWPRESPLHF. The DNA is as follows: TGTGCCAGCAGTTATTGGCCTCGGGAATCACCCCTCCACTTT.